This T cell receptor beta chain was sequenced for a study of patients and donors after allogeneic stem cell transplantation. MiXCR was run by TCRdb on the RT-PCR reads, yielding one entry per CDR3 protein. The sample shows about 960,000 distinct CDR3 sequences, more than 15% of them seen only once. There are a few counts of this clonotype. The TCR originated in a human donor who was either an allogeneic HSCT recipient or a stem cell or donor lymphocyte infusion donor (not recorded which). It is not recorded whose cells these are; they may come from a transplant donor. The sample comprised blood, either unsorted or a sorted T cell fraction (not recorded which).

Here the CDR3 reads CASSLGLAGGFF. The CDR3 DNA reads as TGTGCCAGCAGCCTAGGACTAGCGGGAGGGTTCTTC. The J gene is TRBJ2-1, the V gene TRBV7-2; 14 positions match TRBD2. J was trimmed by 15 bases and V by 5 bases; bases with no gene match: 3. The CDR3 spans 12 residues. Germline loops: CDR1 SGHTA, CDR2 FQGNSA.